These T cell receptor beta chains were read from a single sample in a study of regulatory T cells in long-lasting Graves disease. TCRdb used MiXCR to reprocess the multiplex PCR reads, holding one entry per CDR3 protein. The repertoire holds about 380,000 distinct CDR3 sequences, with around 15% as singletons. Sequenced here: peripheral blood mononuclear cells (PBMCs), sampled at new diagnosis, from a patient treated with antithyroid drugs. The receptors shown here come from a female donor with Graves disease. CDR3s include the opening cysteine and the closing phenylalanine or tryptophan. The order of the fields is D gene, J gene, clone size, V gene, CDR3 DNA, CDR3 protein. The D gene is left open where the match is weak. The listing skips clone size in some rows; elsewhere it reads once, few, many or a size class.

>.|TRBJ1-4|many|TRBV5-1
TGCGCCAGCAGCTTTAGCCAGGGAGCAACTAATGAAAAACTGTTTTTT
CASSFSQGATNEKLFF
>.|TRBJ1-1|many|TRBV29-1
TGCAGCGTTAATTTTGACCTGAACACTGAAGCTTTCTTT
CSVNFDLNTEAFF
>.|TRBJ1-1|many|TRBV11-1
TGTGCCAGCAGCTTAATCGTGGATGATGAAGCTTTCTTT
CASSLIVDDEAFF
>.|TRBJ1-1|many|TRBV20-1
TGCAGTGCTCCAACCCGACGGGCTATGATGAACACTGAAGCTTTCTTT
CSAPTRRAMMNTEAFF
>.|TRBJ2-7|many|TRBV5-1
TGCGCCAGCAGACAGGGACCCTACGAGCAGTACTTC
CASRQGPYEQYF
>.|TRBJ1-2|many|TRBV6-1
TGTGCCAGCAGTAATCATGGGGCGGTGGATAACTATGGCTACACCTTC
CASSNHGAVDNYGYTF
>.|TRBJ1-1|many|TRBV12-3/TRBV12-4
TGTGCCAGCAGTCCGGGACACCTTAACACTGAAGCTTTCTTT
CASSPGHLNTEAFF
>TRBD2|TRBJ2-7|many|TRBV10-1
TGCGCCAGCAGTGCTGCGGGAGAAATGTACGAGCAGTACTTC
CASSAAGEMYEQYF
>.|TRBJ2-2|many|TRBV29-1
TGCAGCGTTGAGGGGGGGCAGGTCGGGGAGCTGTTTTTT
CSVEGGQVGELFF
>TRBD2|TRBJ2-3|many|TRBV5-1
TGCGCCAGCAGCTTGGTCCCGGGACTAGCGGGGGGGTGGAAAGATACGCAGTATTTT
CASSLVPGLAGGWKDTQYF
>.|TRBJ1-5|many|TRBV12-3/TRBV12-4
TGTGCCAGCAGTATACAGGTCCGAGGCAATCAGCCCCAGCATTTT
CASSIQVRGNQPQHF
>TRBD1|TRBJ2-5|.|TRBV2
TGTGCCAGCAGCCCCGACAGGGGAAAGAAAGAGACCCAGTACTTC
CASSPDRGKKETQYF
>.|TRBJ1-2|many|TRBV5-5
TGTGCCAGCAGCTTAAACGCGGAGGGCTATGGCTACACCTTC
CASSLNAEGYGYTF
>.|TRBJ2-2|few|TRBV18
TGTGCCAGCTCACCAAGCCTAGAGGCCGGGGAGCTGTTTTTT
CASSPSLEAGELFF
>.|TRBJ2-7|few|TRBV10-3
TGTGCCACCCGGGACCAGGGGTGGGAGCAGTACTTC
CATRDQGWEQYF
>.|TRBJ1-1|many|TRBV12-3/TRBV12-4
TGTGCCAGCACCGTCAGTACTGAAGCTTTCTTT
CASTVSTEAFF
>.|TRBJ1-1|many|TRBV20-1
TGCAGTGCTAGGAGTGGATCGCGTGGGAACACTGAAGCTTTCTTT
CSARSGSRGNTEAFF
>TRBD1|TRBJ2-7|many|TRBV7-9
TGTGCCAGCAGCTCAACAGGGGGATCACCCTACGAGCAGTACTTC
CASSSTGGSPYEQYF
>TRBD2|TRBJ2-1|many|TRBV27
TGTGCCAGCAGTTTATCGTTGACTAGCGGGATAAATGAGCAGTTCTTC
CASSLSLTSGINEQFF
>TRBD1|TRBJ1-1|many|TRBV15
TGTGCCACCAGCAACTCAAGCCGGCGACAGGGGCAGGTAAACACTGAAGCTTTCTTT
CATSNSSRRQGQVNTEAFF
>TRBD2|TRBJ2-7|many|TRBV7-2
TGTGCCAGCAGCTTAGTGGGGACTAGCGGGAGCCTATACTTC
CASSLVGTSGSLYF
>.|TRBJ2-1|many|TRBV7-9
TGTGCCAGCAGCCCCTCCATTCCGGGTGAGCAGTTCTTC
CASSPSIPGEQFF
>.|TRBJ2-5|many|TRBV20-1
TGCAGTGGCCTCGACGACAACCAAGAGACCCAGTACTTC
CSGLDDNQETQYF
>.|TRBJ2-3|many|TRBV7-2
TGTGCCAGCAGCTTAATCCCTGGACTCACCAGGTCCCCAGATACGCAGTATTTT
CASSLIPGLTRSPDTQYF
>TRBD1|TRBJ2-7|.|TRBV25-1
TGTGCCAGCAGTGAATGGGACAGCTACGAGCAGTACTTC
CASSEWDSYEQYF
>.|TRBJ2-1|few|TRBV4-3
TGCGCCAGCAGCCAAGAAACGCCGGGCCCTTACAATGAGCAGTTCTTC
CASSQETPGPYNEQFF
>.|TRBJ2-7|few|TRBV25-1
TGTGCCAGCAGTGATTTTTCACTCAAATCCTACGAGCAGTACTTC
CASSDFSLKSYEQYF
>TRBD1|TRBJ1-2|few|TRBV27
TGTGCCAGCAGTCACACCCTTAGGGGGCTCACCCTTTATGATGGCTACACCTTC
CASSHTLRGLTLYDGYTF
>TRBD1|TRBJ2-1|many|TRBV9
TGTGCCAGCAGCGGGGGGACAGGGTTTACCTACAATGAGCAGTTCTTC
CASSGGTGFTYNEQFF